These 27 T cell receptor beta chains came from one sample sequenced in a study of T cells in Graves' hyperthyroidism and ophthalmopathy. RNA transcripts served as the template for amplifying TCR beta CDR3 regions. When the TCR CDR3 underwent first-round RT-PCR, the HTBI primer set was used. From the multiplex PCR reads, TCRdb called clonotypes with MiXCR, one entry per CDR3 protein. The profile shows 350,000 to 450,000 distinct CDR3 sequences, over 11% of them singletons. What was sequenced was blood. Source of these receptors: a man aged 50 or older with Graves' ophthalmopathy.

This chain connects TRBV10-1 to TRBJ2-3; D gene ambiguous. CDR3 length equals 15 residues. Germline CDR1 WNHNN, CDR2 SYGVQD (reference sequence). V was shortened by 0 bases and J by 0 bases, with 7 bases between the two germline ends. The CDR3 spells CASSESNRSTDTQYF. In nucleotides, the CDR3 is TGCGCCAGCAGTGAGTCGAATCGAAGCACAGATACGCAGTATTTT.

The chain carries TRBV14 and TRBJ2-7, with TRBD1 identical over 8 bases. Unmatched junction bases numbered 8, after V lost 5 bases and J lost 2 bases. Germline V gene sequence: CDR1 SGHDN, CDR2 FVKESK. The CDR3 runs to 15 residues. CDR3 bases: TGTGCCAGCAGCTCGCCGGGGACAGGTCCCTACGAGCAGTACTTC. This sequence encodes CASSSPGTGPYEQYF.

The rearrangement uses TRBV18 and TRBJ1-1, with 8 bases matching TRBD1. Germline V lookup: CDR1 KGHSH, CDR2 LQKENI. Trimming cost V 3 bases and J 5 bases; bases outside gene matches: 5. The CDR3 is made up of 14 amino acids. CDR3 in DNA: TGTGCCAGCTCACCGTATGGACAGGGAACTGAAGCTTTCTTT. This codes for CASSPYGQGTEAFF.

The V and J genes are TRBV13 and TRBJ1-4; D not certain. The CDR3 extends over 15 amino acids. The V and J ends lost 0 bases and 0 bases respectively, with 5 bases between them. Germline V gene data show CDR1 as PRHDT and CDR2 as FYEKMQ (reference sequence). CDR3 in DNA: TGTGCCAGCAGCTTAGGAGCAACAACTAATGAAAAACTGTTTTTT. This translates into CASSLGATTNEKLFF. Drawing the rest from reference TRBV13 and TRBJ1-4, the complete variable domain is AAGVIQSPRHLIKEKRETATLKCYPIPRHDTVYWYQQGPGQDPQFLISFYEKMQSDKGSIPDRFSAQQFSDYHSELNMSSLELGDSALYFCASSLGATTNEKLFFGSGTQLSVL.

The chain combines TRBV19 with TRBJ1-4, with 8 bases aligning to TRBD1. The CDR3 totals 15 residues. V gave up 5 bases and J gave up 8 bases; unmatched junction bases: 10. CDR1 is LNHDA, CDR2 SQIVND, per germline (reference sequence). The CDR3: CASSLTGGRREKLFF. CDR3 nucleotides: TGTGCCAGTAGTCTTACAGGGGGGAGGCGGGAAAAACTGTTTTTT.

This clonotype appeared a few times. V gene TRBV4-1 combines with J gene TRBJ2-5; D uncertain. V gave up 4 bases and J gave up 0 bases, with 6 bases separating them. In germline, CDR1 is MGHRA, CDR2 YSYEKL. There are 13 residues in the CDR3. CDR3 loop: CASSLQNQETQYF. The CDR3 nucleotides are TGCGCCAGCAGCCTACAGAACCAAGAGACCCAGTACTTC.

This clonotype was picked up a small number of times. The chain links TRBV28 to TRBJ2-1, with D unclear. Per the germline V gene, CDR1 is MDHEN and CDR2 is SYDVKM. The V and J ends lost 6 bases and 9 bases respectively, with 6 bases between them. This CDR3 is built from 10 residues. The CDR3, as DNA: TGTGCCAGCAGAGAAGGTGAGCAGTTCTTC. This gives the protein CASREGEQFF.

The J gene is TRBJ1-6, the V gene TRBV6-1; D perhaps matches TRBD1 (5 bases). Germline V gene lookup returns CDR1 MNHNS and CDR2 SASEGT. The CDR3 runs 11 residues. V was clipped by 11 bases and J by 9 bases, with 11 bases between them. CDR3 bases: TGTGCCGGGGGATTTGGTTCACCCCTCCACTTT. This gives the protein CAGGFGSPLHF.

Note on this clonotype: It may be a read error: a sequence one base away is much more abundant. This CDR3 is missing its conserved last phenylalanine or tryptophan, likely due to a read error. This CDR3 reads CSAINPGQGYEQYS. DNA for the CDR3: TGCAGTGCTATCAACCCCGGACAGGGTTACGAGCAGTACTCC. This rearrangement joins TRBV20-1 to TRBJ2-7, with 8 bases fitting TRBD1. J lost 4 bases, V lost 4 bases, and 9 bases had no gene match. CDR1 is DFQATT, CDR2 SNEGSKA, per germline (reference sequence). This CDR3 contains 14 residues.

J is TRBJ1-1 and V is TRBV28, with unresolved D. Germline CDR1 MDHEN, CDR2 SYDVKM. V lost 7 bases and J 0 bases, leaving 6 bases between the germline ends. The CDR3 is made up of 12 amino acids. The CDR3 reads CASNDLNTEAFF. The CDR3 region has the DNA TGTGCCAGCAATGACTTGAACACTGAAGCTTTCTTT.

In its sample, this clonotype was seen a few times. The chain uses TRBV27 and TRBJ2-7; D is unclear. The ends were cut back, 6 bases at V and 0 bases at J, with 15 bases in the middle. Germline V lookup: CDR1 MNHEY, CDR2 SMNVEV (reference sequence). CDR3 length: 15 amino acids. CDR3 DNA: TGTGCCAGCAGGCCACTACCTGGCAGCTCCTACGAGCAGTACTTC. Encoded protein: CASRPLPGSSYEQYF.

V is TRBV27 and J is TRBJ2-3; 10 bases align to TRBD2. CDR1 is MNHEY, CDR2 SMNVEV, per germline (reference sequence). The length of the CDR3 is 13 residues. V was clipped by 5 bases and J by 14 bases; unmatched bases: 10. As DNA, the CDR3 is TGTGCCAGCAGTGGGGGACTAGCGACGAGGGGGTATTTT. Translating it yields CASSGGLATRGYF.

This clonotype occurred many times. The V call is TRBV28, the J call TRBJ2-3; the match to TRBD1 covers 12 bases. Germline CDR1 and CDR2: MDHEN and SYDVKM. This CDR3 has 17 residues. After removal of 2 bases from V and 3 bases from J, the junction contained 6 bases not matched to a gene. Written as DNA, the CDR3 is TGTGCCAGCAGTTTAGCCGGGACAGGGGGCGAGACAGATACGCAGTATTTT. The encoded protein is CASSLAGTGGETDTQYF.

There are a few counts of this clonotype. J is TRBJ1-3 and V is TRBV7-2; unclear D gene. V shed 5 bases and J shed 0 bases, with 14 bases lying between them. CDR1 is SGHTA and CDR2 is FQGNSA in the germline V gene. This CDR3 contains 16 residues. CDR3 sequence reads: CASSTNGPISGNTIYF. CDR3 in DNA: TGTGCCAGCAGCACAAATGGCCCGATCTCTGGAAACACCATATATTTT.

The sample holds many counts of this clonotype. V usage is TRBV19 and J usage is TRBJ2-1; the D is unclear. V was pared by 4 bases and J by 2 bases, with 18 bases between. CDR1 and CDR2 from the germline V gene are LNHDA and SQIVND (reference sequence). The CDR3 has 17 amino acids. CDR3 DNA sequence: TGTGCCAGTAGTAGGCGCCCCGGCGGAGACACCTACAATGAGCAGTTCTTC. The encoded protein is CASSRRPGGDTYNEQFF.

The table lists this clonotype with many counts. This CDR3 is CASSLVLAGSKYGYTF. CDR3 nucleotide sequence: TGTGCCAGCAGCCTGGTCCTAGCCGGGAGTAAATATGGCTACACCTTC. The V gene is TRBV5-5, the J gene TRBJ1-2; D is undetermined. The CDR3 extends over 16 amino acids. The V end was cut by 4 bases, the J end by 5 bases, with 21 bases between. Germline CDR1 and CDR2: SGHKS and YYEKEE (reference sequence).

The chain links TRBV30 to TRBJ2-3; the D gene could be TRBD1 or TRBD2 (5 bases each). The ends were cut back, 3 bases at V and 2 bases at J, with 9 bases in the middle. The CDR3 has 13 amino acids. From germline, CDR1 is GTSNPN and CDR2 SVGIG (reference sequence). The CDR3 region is CAWRAGATDTQYF. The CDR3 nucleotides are TGTGCCTGGAGGGCCGGGGCCACAGATACGCAGTATTTT.

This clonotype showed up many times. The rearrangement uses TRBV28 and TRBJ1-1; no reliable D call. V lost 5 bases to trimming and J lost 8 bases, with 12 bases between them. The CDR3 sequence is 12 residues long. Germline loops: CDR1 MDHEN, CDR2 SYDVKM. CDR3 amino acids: CASSLGKGEAFF. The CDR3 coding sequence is TGTGCCAGCAGTCTAGGGAAAGGCGAAGCTTTCTTT.

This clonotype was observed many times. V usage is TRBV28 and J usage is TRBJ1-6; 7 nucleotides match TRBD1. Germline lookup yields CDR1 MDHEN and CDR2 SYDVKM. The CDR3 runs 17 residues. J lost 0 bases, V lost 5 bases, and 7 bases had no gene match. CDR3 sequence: CASSLDRASSYNSPLHF. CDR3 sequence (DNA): TGTGCCAGCAGTCTCGACAGGGCGAGCTCCTATAATTCACCCCTCCACTTT.

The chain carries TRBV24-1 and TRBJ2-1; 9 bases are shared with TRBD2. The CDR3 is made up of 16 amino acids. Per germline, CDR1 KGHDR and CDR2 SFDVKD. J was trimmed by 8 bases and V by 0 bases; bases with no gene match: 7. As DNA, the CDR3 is TGTGCCACCAGTGATTTGCATGCGGGAGGGCCCTATGAGCAGTTCTTC. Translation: CATSDLHAGGPYEQFF.

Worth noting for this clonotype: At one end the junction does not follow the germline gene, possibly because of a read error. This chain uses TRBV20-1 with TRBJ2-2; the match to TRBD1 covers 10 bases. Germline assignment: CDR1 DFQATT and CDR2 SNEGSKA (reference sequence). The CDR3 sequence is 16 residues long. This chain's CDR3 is CSVQSGQGGDTGELLF. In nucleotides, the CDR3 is TGCAGTGTCCAATCTGGACAGGGGGGAGACACCGGGGAGCTGCTTTTT.

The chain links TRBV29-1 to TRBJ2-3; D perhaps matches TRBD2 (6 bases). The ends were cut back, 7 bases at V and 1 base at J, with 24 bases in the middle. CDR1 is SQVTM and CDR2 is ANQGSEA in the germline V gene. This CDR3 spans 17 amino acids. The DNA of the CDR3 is TGCAGCGCCGCCGGGGGATCCGGGAGAATCCGCACAGATACGCAGTATTTT. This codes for CSAAGGSGRIRTDTQYF.

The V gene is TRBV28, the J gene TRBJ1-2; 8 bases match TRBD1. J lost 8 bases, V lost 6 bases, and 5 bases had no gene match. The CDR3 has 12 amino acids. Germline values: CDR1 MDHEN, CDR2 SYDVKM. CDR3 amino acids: CASSTQGEGYTF. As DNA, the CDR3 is TGTGCCAGCAGCACACAGGGGGAAGGCTACACCTTC.

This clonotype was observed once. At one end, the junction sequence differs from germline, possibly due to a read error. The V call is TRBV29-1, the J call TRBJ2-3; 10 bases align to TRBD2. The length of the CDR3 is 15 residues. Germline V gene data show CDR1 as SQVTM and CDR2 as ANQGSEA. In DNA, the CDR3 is TGCAGCGTTCGAGCCGGGACTAGCGTCACAAATACGCAGTATTTT. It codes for CSVRAGTSVTNTQYF.

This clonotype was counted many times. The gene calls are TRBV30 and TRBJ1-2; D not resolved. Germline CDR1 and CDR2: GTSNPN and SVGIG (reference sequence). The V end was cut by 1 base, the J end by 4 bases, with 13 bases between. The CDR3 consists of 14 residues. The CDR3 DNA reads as TGTGCCTGGAGTGAGGAACAGATTTCCTATGGCTACACCTTC. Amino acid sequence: CAWSEEQISYGYTF.

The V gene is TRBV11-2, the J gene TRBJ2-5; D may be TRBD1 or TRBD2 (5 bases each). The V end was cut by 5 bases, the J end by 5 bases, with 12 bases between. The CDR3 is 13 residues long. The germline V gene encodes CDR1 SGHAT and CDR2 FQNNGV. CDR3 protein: CASSLHGAETQYF. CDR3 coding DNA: TGTGCCAGCAGCCTCCACGGGGCGGAGACCCAGTACTTC.

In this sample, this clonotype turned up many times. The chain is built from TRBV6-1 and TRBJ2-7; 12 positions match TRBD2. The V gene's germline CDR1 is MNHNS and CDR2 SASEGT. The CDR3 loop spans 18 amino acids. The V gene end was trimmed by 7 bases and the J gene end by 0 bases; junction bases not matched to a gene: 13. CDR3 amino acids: CASKNPGLAGRSSYEQYF. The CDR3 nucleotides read TGTGCCAGCAAGAACCCCGGACTAGCGGGGAGGAGCTCCTACGAGCAGTACTTC.